The 11 T cell receptor beta chains listed next were all sequenced from one sample in a study of cytomegalovirus exposure and HLA in healthy donors. With 60 Vbeta and 13 Jbeta primers, the PCR was carried out. Repertoires were generated with immunoSEQ multiplex PCR, while TCRdb's copy carries only in-frame clones and drops some. The repertoire holds roughly 110,000 clones, with over 60% as singletons. Sequencing used PBMCs. Receptor source: a male donor in good health and CMV-seronegative.

The V call is TRBV7-9, the J call TRBJ2-5, with D tentatively TRBD1 (5 bases). The J call is in doubt because the DNA end fits TRBJ2-7 better. Per germline, CDR1 SEHNR and CDR2 FQNEAQ (reference sequence). The CDR3 loop spans 15 amino acids. Here the CDR3 reads CASSFAGSANYEQYF. The CDR3 nucleotides are TGTGCCAGCAGCTTTGCAGGGTCGGCCAACTACGAGCAGTACTTC.

This sequence joins TRBV9 and TRBJ1-1; D perhaps matches TRBD1 (6 bases). The CDR3 totals 13 residues. With 3 bases removed from V and 5 bases from J, the gap between germline ends came to 11 bases. Germline V lookup: CDR1 SGDLS, CDR2 YYNGEE. This CDR3 is CASSATGRTEAFF. The CDR3 nucleotides read TGTGCCAGCAGCGCTACAGGGAGAACTGAAGCTTTCTTT.

About this clone itself: The junction departs from germline at one end; a sequencing error may be responsible. The identical CDR3 is also encoded by other nucleotide sequences in the sample. The chain recombines TRBV10-1 with TRBJ1-5; D might be TRBD1 (6 bases). CDR3 length: 13 amino acids. The germline V gene has CDR1 WNHNN and CDR2 SYGVQD (reference sequence). For the CDR3, the DNA is TGCGCCAGCAGTGCAGGGGTACGTCAGCCCCAGCACTTT. Translated: CASSAGVRQPQHF.

The chain carries TRBV19 and TRBJ2-7; possibly TRBD2 for D (6 bases). The germline V gene has CDR1 LNHDA and CDR2 SQIVND (reference sequence). Trimming removed 4 bases from V and 5 bases from J, with 15 bases in between. The length of the CDR3 is 14 residues. The CDR3 DNA reads as TGTGCCAGTAGTAGCGGACTAAACCGGAACGAGCAGTACTTC. It codes for CASSSGLNRNEQYF.

As DNA, the CDR3 is TGTGCCAGCAGCCCGCGGGAGGGGGGCTGGCAGTACTTC. This gives the protein CASSPREGGWQYF. This rearrangement joins TRBV7-6 to TRBJ2-7, with 9 bases identical to TRBD2. The junction had 8 bases not matched to a gene; V was cut back by 5 bases and J by 9 bases. The V gene's germline CDR1 is SGHVS and CDR2 FNYEAQ. The CDR3 is 13 amino acids.

This clone was counted a few times. Written as DNA, the CDR3 is TGTGCCAGCAGTGAGGGACAGGTTGGAAATCAGCCCCAGCATTTT. Encoded protein: CASSEGQVGNQPQHF. The genes are TRBV25-1 and TRBJ1-5; TRBD1 agrees at 8 bases. Germline values: CDR1 MGHDK, CDR2 SYGVNS. The CDR3 covers 15 residues. V gave up 3 bases and J gave up 4 bases; unmatched junction bases: 5.

V usage is TRBV29-1 and J usage is TRBJ2-4; D is possibly TRBD2 (6 bases). Germline assignment: CDR1 SQVTM and CDR2 ANQGSEA. Trimming removed 5 bases from V and 0 bases from J, with 11 bases in between. This CDR3 has 14 residues. CDR3 amino acids: CSVIAVLAKNIQYF. CDR3 nucleotide sequence: TGCAGCGTTATAGCGGTTCTAGCCAAAAACATTCAGTACTTC.

The V call is TRBV12-5, the J call TRBJ2-3; 12 nucleotides match TRBD2. This CDR3 is 18 amino acids long. Germline V lookup: CDR1 LGHNT, CDR2 FRNRAP. J gave up 2 bases and V 4 bases, and 10 bases lay outside the gene matches. The CDR3 loop is CASGSRLAGAPVTDTQYF. As DNA, the CDR3 is TGTGCTAGTGGTTCGCGACTAGCGGGAGCCCCCGTCACAGATACGCAGTATTTT.

Only one count was recorded for this clone. This chain connects TRBV28 to TRBJ1-3, with D possibly being TRBD1 (5 bases). Germline V gene data show CDR1 as MDHEN and CDR2 as SYDVKM. This CDR3 region has 17 residues. Trimming took off 10 bases at V and 0 bases at J, with 22 bases between the two ends. CDR3 coding DNA: TGTGCCATCGTATCAGGGTTAAGTCGTCCCTCTGGAAACACCATATATTTT. Translating it yields CAIVSGLSRPSGNTIYF.

J is TRBJ2-1 and V is TRBV19, with 9 nucleotides matching TRBD2. The junction had 8 bases not matched to a gene; V was cut back by 0 bases and J by 5 bases. The CDR3 is made up of 17 amino acids. The germline V gene has CDR1 LNHDA and CDR2 SQIVND (reference sequence). Here the CDR3 reads CASSIDFGTSFHNEQFF. The CDR3 DNA sequence: TGTGCCAGTAGTATAGATTTTGGGACTAGCTTCCACAATGAGCAGTTCTTC.

Remarks on this clone: One end of the junction varies from germline; a read error may be responsible. Other DNA sequences in this specimen translate into the identical CDR3. The rearrangement links TRBV6-6 to TRBJ2-7; possibly TRBD1 for D (6 bases). CDR3 length: 13 amino acids. Germline loops: CDR1 MNHNY, CDR2 SVGAGI (reference sequence). The CDR3 is CASSYSGDYEQYF. The CDR3 DNA follows: TGTGCGAGCAGTTACTCAGGGGATTACGAGCAGTACTTC.